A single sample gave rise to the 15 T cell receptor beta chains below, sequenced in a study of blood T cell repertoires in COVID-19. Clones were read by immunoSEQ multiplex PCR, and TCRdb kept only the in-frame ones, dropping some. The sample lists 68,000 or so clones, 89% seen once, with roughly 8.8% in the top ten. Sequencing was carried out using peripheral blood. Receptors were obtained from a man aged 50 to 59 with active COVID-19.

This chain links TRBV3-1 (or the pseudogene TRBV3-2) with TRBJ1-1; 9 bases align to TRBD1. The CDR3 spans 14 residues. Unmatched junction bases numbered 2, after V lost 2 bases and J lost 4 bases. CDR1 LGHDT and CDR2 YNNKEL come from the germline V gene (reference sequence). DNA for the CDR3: TGTGCCAGCAGCCAACCGGGACAGGGCACTGAAGCTTTCTTT. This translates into CASSQPGQGTEAFF.

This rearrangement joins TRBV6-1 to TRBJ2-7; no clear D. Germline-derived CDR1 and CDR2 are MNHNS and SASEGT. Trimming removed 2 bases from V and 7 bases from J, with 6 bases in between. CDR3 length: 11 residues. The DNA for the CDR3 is TGTGCCAGCAGTGAATCAGGAGAGCAGTACTTC. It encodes CASSESGEQYF.

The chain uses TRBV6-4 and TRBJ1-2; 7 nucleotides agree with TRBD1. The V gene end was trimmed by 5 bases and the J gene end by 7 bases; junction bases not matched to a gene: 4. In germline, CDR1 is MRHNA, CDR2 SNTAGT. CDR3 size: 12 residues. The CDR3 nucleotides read TGTGCCAGCAGTAGACAGGGCTTTGGCTACACCTTC. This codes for CASSRQGFGYTF.

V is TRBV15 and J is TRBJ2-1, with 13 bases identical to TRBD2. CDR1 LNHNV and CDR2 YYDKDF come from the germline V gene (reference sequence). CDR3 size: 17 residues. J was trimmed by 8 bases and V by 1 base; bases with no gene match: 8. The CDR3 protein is CATSRGKTSGGRDEQFF. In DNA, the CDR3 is TGTGCCACCAGCAGAGGCAAGACTAGCGGGGGGCGGGATGAGCAGTTCTTC.

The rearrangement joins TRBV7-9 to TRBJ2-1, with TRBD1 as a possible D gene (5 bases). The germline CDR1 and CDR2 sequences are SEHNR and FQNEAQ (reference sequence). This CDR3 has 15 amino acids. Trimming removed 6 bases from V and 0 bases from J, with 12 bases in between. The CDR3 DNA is TGTGCCAGCAGTCCGCGACAGAGCTCCTACAATGAGCAGTTCTTC. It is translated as CASSPRQSSYNEQFF.

The CDR3 nucleotides read TGTGCCAGCAGTCGCGTGGGGGGGCCCTACCCCTCTGAGCAGTTCTTC. It specifies CASSRVGGPYPSEQFF. This chain uses TRBV6-6 with TRBJ2-1; a possible D gene is TRBD2 (7 bases). Trimming removed 5 bases at V and 9 bases at J, with 23 bases between. The CDR3 has 16 amino acids. CDR1 is MNHNY, CDR2 SVGAGI, per germline (reference sequence).

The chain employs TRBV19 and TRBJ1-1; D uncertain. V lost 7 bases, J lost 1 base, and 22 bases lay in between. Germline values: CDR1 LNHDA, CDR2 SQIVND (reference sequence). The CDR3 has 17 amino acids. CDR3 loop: CASMKRSPVSTNTEAFF. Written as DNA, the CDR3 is TGTGCCAGTATGAAACGTTCCCCCGTTAGTACGAACACTGAAGCTTTCTTT.

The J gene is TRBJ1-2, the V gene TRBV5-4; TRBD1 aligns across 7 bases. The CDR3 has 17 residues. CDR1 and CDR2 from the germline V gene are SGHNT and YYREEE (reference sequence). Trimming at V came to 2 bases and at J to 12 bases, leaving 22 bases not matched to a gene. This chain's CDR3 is CASSLPGTVPLGMEDTF. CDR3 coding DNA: TGTGCCAGCAGCTTACCGGGGACAGTCCCCCTGGGTATGGAAGACACCTTC.

CDR3: CASQKTGPGELFF. CDR3 sequence (DNA): TGTGCCAGCCAAAAGACAGGGCCCGGGGAGCTGTTTTTT. J is TRBJ2-2 and V is TRBV19; 7 nucleotides match TRBD1. The length of the CDR3 is 13 residues. The germline gives CDR1 LNHDA, CDR2 SQIVND (reference sequence). V shed 9 bases and J 6 bases; nucleotides not matched to a gene: 7.

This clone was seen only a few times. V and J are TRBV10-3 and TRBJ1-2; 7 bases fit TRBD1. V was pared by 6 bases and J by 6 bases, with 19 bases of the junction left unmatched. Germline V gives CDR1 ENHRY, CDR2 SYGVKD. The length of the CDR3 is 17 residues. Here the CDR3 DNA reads TGTGCCATCAGCCCACACCTCATCTCGGGACAGCCCCATGGCTACACCTTC. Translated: CAISPHLISGQPHGYTF.

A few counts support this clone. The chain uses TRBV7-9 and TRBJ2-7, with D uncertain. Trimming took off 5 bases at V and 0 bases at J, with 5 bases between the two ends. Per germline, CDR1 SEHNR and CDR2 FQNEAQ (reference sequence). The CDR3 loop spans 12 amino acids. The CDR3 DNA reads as TGTGCCAGCAGCCATAGCTCCTACGAGCAGTACTTC. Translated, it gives CASSHSSYEQYF.

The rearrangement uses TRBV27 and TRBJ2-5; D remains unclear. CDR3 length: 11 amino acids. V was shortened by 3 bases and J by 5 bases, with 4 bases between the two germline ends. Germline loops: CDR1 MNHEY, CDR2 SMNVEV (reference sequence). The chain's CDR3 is CASSFRETQYF. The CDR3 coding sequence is TGTGCCAGCAGTTTTCGGGAGACCCAGTACTTC.

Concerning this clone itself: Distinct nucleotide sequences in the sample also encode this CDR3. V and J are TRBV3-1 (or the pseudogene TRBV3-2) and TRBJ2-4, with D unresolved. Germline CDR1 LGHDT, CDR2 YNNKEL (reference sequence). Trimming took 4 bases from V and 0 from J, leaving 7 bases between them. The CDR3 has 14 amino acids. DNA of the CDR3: TGTGCCAGCAGCCTAAAACTAGCCAAAAACATTCAGTACTTC. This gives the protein CASSLKLAKNIQYF.

The CDR3 region is CASSLMRGKNTGELFF. The CDR3 region has the DNA TGTGCCAGCAGCTTAATGCGGGGAAAAAACACCGGGGAGCTGTTTTTT. The chain employs TRBV7-3 and TRBJ2-2; D perhaps matches TRBD2 (6 bases). CDR1 and CDR2 from the germline V gene are SGHTA and FQGTGA. The CDR3 is 16 residues long. Trimming left V 1 base short and J 2 bases short, with 11 bases between.

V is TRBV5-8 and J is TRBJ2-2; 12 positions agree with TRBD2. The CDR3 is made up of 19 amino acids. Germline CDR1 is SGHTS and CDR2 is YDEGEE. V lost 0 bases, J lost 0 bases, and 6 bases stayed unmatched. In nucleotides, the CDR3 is TGTGCCAGCAGCTTGGCCTTCCTAGCGGGGGGGCCGAACACCGGGGAGCTGTTTTTT. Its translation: CASSLAFLAGGPNTGELFF.